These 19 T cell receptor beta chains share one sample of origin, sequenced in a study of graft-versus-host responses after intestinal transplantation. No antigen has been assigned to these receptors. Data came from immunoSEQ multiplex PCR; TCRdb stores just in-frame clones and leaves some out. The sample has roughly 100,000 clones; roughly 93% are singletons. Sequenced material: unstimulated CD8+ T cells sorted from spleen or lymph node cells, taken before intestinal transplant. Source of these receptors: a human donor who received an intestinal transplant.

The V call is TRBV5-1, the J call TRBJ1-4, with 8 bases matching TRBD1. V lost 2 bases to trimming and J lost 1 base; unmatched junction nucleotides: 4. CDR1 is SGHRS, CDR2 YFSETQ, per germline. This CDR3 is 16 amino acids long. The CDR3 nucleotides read TGCGCCAGCAGCTTCGACAGGGGAGGAACTAATGAAAAACTGTTTTTT. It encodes CASSFDRGGTNEKLFF.

CDR3 coding DNA: TGTGCCAGTAGTATTGCTCATGGAGGTAATCAGCCCCAGCATTTT. Its translation is CASSIAHGGNQPQHF. V is TRBV19 and J is TRBJ1-5; D is unclear. This CDR3 comprises 15 residues. Germline assignment: CDR1 LNHDA and CDR2 SQIVND (reference sequence). V was cut by 3 bases and J by 4 bases, with 13 bases left in between.

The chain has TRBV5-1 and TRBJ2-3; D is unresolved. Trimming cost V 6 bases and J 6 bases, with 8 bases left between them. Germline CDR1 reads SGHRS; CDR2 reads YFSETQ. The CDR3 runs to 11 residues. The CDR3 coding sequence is TGCGCCAGCAAAGAGCTGGATACGCAGTATTTT. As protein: CASKELDTQYF.

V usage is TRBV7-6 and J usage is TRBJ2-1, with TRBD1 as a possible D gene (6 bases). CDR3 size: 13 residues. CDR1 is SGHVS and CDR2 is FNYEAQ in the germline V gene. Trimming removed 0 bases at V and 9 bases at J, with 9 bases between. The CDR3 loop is CASSLASGAEQFF. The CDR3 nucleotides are TGTGCCAGCAGCTTAGCGTCAGGGGCTGAGCAGTTCTTC.

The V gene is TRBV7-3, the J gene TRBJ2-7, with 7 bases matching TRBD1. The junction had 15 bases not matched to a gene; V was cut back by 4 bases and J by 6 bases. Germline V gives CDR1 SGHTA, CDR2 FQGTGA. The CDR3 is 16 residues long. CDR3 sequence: CASSSHDPTGVCEQYF. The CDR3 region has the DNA TGTGCCAGCAGCTCCCACGACCCTACAGGGGTCTGCGAGCAGTACTTC.

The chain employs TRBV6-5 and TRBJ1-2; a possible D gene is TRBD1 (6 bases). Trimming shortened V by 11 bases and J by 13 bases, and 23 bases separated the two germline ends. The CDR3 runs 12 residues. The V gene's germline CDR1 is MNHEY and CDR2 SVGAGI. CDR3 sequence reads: CAGALSDRSLTF. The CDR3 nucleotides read TGTGCCGGAGCGCTCTCCGACAGGTCCCTCACCTTC.

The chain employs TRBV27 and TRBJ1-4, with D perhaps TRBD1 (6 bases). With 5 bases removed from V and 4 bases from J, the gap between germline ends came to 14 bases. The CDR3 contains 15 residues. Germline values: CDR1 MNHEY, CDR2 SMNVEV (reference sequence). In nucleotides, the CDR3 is TGTGCCAGCAGTCCTATGACAGGATATAATGAAAAACTGTTTTTT. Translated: CASSPMTGYNEKLFF.

CDR3 DNA: TGTGCCAGTAGAGGGAAAGTAGACGAGCAGTACTTC. It is translated as CASRGKVDEQYF. This chain links TRBV19 with TRBJ2-7; D is unresolved. The V and J ends lost 6 bases and 5 bases respectively, with 11 bases between them. Germline CDR1 and CDR2: LNHDA and SQIVND (reference sequence). The CDR3 spans 12 residues.

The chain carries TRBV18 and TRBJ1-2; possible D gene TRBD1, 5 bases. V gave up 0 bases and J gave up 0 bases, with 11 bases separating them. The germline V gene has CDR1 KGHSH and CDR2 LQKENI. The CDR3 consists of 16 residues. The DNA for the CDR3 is TGTGCCAGCTCACCACCGGAGGGGAAATCTAACTATGGCTACACCTTC. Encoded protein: CASSPPEGKSNYGYTF.

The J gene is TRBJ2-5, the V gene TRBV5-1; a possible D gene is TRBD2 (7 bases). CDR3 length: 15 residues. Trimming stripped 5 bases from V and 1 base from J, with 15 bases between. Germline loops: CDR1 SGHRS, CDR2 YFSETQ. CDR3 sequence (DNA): TGCGCCAGCAGATCCCCGGGGGGCTTCCAAGAGACCCAGTACTTC. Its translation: CASRSPGGFQETQYF. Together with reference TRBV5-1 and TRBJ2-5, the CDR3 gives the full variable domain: KAGVTQTPRYLIKTRGQQVTLSCSPISGHRSVSWYQQTPGQGLQFLFEYFSETQRNKGNFPGRFSGRQFSNSRSEMNVSTLELGDSALYLCASRSPGGFQETQYFGPGTRLLVL.

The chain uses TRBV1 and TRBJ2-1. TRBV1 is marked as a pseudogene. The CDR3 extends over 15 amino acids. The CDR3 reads CTTPTTKLTYNEQFF. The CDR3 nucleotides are TGCACCACCCCCACGACCAAGCTAACCTACAATGAGCAGTTCTTC.

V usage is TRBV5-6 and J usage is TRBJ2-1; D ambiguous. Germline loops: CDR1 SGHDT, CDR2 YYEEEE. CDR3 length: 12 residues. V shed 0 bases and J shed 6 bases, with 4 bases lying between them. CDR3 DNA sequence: TGTGCCAGCAGCTTGGTTACCAATGAGCAGTTCTTC. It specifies CASSLVTNEQFF.

CDR3 sequence reads: CASSELGGLRGEKLFF. In DNA form, the CDR3 reads TGTGCCAGCAGTGAATTAGGTGGCTTGAGGGGCGAAAAACTGTTTTTT. The chain carries TRBV6-1 and TRBJ1-4; D is perhaps TRBD1 (5 bases). Germline-derived CDR1 and CDR2 are MNHNS and SASEGT. Trimming took off 2 bases at V and 8 bases at J, with 18 bases between the two ends. This CDR3 has 16 residues.

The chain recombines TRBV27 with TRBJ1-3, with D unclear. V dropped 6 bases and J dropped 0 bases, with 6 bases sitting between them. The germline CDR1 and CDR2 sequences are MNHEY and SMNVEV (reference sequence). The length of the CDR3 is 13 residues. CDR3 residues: CASRPLSGNTIYF. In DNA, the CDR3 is TGTGCCAGCAGACCGCTCTCTGGAAACACCATATATTTT.

The DNA of the CDR3 is TGTGCCAGCCGACAGATAGCGGGGGGGTGGTTTGCTGTAGACCCGCAGTATTTT. Translation gives CASRQIAGGWFAVDPQYF. The rearrangement uses TRBV7-6 and TRBJ2-3; 11 bases match TRBD2. Germline-derived CDR1 and CDR2 are SGHVS and FNYEAQ. V was pared by 8 bases and J by 10 bases, with 23 bases of the junction left unmatched. The CDR3 runs 18 residues.

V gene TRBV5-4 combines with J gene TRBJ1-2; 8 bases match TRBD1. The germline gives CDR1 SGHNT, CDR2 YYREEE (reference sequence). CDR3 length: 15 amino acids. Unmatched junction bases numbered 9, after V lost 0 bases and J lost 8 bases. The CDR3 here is CASSLGIDRGDGYTF. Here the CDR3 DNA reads TGTGCCAGCAGCTTGGGGATAGACAGGGGTGACGGCTACACCTTC.

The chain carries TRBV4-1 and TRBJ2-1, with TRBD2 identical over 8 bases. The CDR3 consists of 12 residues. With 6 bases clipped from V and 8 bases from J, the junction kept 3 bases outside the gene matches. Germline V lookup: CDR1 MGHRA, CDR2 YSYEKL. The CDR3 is CASRSGGDEQFF. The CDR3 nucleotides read TGCGCCAGCAGGAGCGGGGGCGATGAGCAGTTCTTC.

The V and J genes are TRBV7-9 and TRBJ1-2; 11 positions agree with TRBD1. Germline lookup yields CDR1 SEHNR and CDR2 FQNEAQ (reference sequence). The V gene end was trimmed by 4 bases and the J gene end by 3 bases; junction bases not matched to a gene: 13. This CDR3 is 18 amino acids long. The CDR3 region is CASSSTTLGQGAYYGYTF. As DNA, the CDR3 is TGTGCCAGCAGCTCAACCACTCTCGGACAGGGGGCTTACTATGGCTACACCTTC. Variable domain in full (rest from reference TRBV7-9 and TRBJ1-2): DTGVSQNPRHKITKRGQNVTFRCDPISEHNRLYWYRQTLGQGPEFLTYFQNEAQLEKSRLLSDRFSAERPKGSFSTLEIQRTEQGDSAMYLCASSSTTLGQGAYYGYTFGSGTRLTVV.

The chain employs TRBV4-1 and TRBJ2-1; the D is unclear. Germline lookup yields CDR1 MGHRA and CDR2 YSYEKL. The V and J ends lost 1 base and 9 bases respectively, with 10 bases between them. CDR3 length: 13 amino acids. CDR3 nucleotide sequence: TGCGCCAGCAGCCAAGTTGGGTCTCGTGAGCAGTTCTTC. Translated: CASSQVGSREQFF.